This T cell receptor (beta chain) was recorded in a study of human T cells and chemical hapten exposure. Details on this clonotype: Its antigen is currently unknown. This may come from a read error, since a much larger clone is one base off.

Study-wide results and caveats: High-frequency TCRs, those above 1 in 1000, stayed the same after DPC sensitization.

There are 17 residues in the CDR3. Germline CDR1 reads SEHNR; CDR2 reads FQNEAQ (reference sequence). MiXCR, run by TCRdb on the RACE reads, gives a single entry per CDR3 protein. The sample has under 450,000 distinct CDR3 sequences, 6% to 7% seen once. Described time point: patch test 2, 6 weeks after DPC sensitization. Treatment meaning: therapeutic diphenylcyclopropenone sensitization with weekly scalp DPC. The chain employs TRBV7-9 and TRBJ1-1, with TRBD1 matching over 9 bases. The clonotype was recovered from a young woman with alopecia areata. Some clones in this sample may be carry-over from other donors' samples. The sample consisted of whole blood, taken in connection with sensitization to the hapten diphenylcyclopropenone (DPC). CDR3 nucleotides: TGTGACAGCAGCTTACACAGGGGGCATGTGATGTACACTGAAGCTTTCTTT. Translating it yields CDSSLHRGHVMYTEAFF.